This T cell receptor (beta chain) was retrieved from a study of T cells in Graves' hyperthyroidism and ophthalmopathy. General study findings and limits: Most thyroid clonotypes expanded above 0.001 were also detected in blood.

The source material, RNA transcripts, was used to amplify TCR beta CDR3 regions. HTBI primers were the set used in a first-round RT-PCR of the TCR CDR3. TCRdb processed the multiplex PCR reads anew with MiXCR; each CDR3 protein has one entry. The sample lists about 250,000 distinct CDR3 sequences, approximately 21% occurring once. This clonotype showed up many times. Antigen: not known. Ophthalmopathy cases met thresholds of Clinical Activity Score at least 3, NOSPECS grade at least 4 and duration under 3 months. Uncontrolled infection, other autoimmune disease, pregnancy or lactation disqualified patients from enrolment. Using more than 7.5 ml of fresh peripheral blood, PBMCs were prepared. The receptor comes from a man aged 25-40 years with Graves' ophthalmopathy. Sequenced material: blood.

CDR3 bases: TGTGCCAGACAGGGCTTTGAAAGCACAGATACGCAGTATTTT. It is translated as CARQGFESTDTQYF. The chain couples TRBV28 to TRBJ2-3, with D possibly TRBD1 on 6 matching bases. The germline V gene has CDR1 MDHEN and CDR2 SYDVKM. V was cut by 9 bases and J by 0 bases, with 13 bases left in between. The CDR3 loop spans 14 amino acids.